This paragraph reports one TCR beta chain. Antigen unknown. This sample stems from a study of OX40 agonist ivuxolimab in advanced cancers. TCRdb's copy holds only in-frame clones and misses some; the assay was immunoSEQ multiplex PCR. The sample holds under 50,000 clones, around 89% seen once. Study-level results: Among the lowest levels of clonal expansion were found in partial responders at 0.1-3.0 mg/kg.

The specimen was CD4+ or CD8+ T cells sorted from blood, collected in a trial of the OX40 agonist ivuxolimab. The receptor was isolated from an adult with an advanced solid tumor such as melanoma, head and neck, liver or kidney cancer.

CDR3 residues: CASSRTGELFF. The CDR3 bases are TGCGCCAGCAGCCGAACCGGGGAGCTGTTTTTT. V and J are TRBV4-1 and TRBJ2-2; D gene ambiguous. The V gene's germline CDR1 is MGHRA and CDR2 YSYEKL. The CDR3 totals 11 residues. V gave up 4 bases and J gave up 5 bases, with 2 bases separating them.